A single sample gave rise to the 21 T cell receptor beta chains below, sequenced in a study of shared clonotypes between healthy human individuals. Positively selected for CCR7, the CD45RO-negative cells used as naive CD8 cells excluded terminally differentiated effector memory CD45RA+ cells. Clones were sequenced by immunoSEQ multiplex PCR, and TCRdb holds only the in-frame ones, with some missing. The data hold approximately 2,200,000 clones, with about 93% observed a single time. Sequencing was done on a sample of naive CD8+ T cells from PBMCs. These receptor sequences come from a man younger than 35 in good health. Some clones in this sample may be carry-over from other donors' samples.

The rearrangement joins TRBV6-6 to TRBJ2-1, with D hard to call. Trimming cost V 2 bases and J 10 bases, with 15 bases left between them. CDR3 size: 14 residues. CDR1 MNHNY and CDR2 SVGAGI come from the germline V gene (reference sequence). The CDR3 DNA reads as TGTGCCAGCAGTTACCAAATCCAAATCGGGGAGCAGTTCTTC. Encoded protein: CASSYQIQIGEQFF.

The gene calls are TRBV9 and TRBJ1-2, with 10 bases that match TRBD1. Trimming cost V 5 bases and J 4 bases; bases outside gene matches: 11. The V gene's germline CDR1 is SGDLS and CDR2 YYNGEE. This CDR3 is built from 16 residues. Here the CDR3 DNA reads TGTGCCAGCAGTTCCGGGACAGGGGCTTTTGGCTATGGCTACACCTTC. Protein: CASSSGTGAFGYGYTF.

As DNA, the CDR3 is TGTGCCAGCAGTCCCACCGCAGTTAATGAGCAGTTCTTC. This codes for CASSPTAVNEQFF. The V gene is TRBV7-6, the J gene TRBJ2-1; the D is unclear. V was pared by 6 bases and J by 7 bases, with 13 bases between. The germline V gene has CDR1 SGHVS and CDR2 FNYEAQ. The CDR3 runs 13 residues.

This chain uses TRBV19 with TRBJ1-2, with 9 bases fitting TRBD1. The V gene's germline CDR1 is LNHDA and CDR2 SQIVND (reference sequence). Trimming cost V 7 bases and J 7 bases; bases outside gene matches: 4. The CDR3 runs 12 residues. The CDR3, as DNA: TGTGCCAGTACCGTGGACAGGGGTGGCTACACCTTC. Translating it yields CASTVDRGGYTF.

The chain combines TRBV27 with TRBJ2-7; 9 bases are a match to TRBD2. J was trimmed by 6 bases and V by 4 bases; bases with no gene match: 13. This CDR3 is 16 amino acids long. Germline V gene lookup returns CDR1 MNHEY and CDR2 SMNVEV (reference sequence). For the CDR3, the DNA is TGTGCCAGCAGTTCAAACCTCCGGACTAGCGTTGGCGAGCAGTACTTC. Translated: CASSSNLRTSVGEQYF.

V usage is TRBV4-1 and J usage is TRBJ1-4; D is uncertain. Trimming removed 5 bases at V and 4 bases at J, with 17 bases between. The CDR3 runs to 16 residues. Germline V gene lookup returns CDR1 MGHRA and CDR2 YSYEKL. The CDR3 loop is CASSYPIDGGNEKLFF. The CDR3 DNA is TGCGCCAGCAGCTATCCCATCGACGGAGGTAATGAAAAACTGTTTTTT.

The chain recombines TRBV28 with TRBJ1-1; D uncertain. CDR3 size: 14 residues. Trimming stripped 1 base from V and 11 bases from J, with 17 bases between. Germline values: CDR1 MDHEN, CDR2 SYDVKM. The DNA of the CDR3 is TGTGCCAGCAGTTTATTATTGGCGGCAGGTGACGCTTTCTTT. Translation gives CASSLLLAAGDAFF.

The chain carries TRBV7-9 and TRBJ2-5; D is ambiguous. The DNA matches TRBJ2-7 better at its end, which makes the J call doubtful. There are 14 residues in the CDR3. The V gene's germline CDR1 is SEHNR and CDR2 FQNEAQ (reference sequence). CDR3 sequence reads: CASSLVTATYEQYF. In nucleotides, the CDR3 is TGTGCCAGCAGCTTAGTCACAGCCACCTACGAGCAGTACTTC.

The chain combines TRBV27 with TRBJ1-3; 7 positions agree with TRBD1. CDR1 is MNHEY, CDR2 SMNVEV, per germline (reference sequence). The CDR3 sequence is 19 residues long. V lost 6 bases and J lost 0; bases outside the gene matches: 17. CDR3 residues: CASSPTTRTGIFSGNTIYF. CDR3 sequence (DNA): TGTGCCAGCAGCCCTACTACAAGGACAGGAATCTTCTCTGGAAACACCATATATTTT.

The genes are TRBV6-6 and TRBJ2-7, with D hard to call. In germline, CDR1 is MNHNY, CDR2 SVGAGI (reference sequence). This CDR3 is 16 amino acids long. V lost 11 bases and J 7 bases, leaving 30 bases between the germline ends. The CDR3 sequence: CAVRPGTTSTHREQYF. CDR3 in DNA: TGTGCCGTCCGGCCCGGCACTACCTCAACCCATAGGGAGCAGTACTTC.

V and J are TRBV7-8 and TRBJ2-4; 8 bases align to TRBD2. Unmatched junction bases numbered 7, after V lost 5 bases and J lost 4 bases. The length of the CDR3 is 15 residues. Germline values: CDR1 SGHVS, CDR2 FQNEAQ. The CDR3 reads CASSSRLARKNIQYF. CDR3 DNA sequence: TGTGCCAGCAGCAGCCGACTAGCGAGAAAAAACATTCAGTACTTC. Supplemented by reference TRBV7-8 and TRBJ2-4, the full variable domain reads GAGVSQSPRYKVAKRGQDVALRCDPISGHVSLFWYQQALGQGPEFLTYFQNEAQLDKSGLPSDRFFAERPEGSVSTLKIQRTQQEDSAVYLCASSSRLARKNIQYFGAGTRLSVL.

This clone was seen a few times. The sample holds other DNA sequences that translate to the same CDR3. This chain uses TRBV27 with TRBJ2-1; 13 bases fit TRBD2. Germline CDR1 is MNHEY and CDR2 is SMNVEV (reference sequence). This CDR3 comprises 15 residues. The junction had 2 bases not matched to a gene; V was cut back by 3 bases and J by 6 bases. The CDR3 loop reads CASSFGLAGANEQFF. In DNA form, the CDR3 reads TGTGCCAGCAGTTTCGGACTAGCGGGGGCCAATGAGCAGTTCTTC.

The chain joins TRBV2 to TRBJ2-7, with D perhaps TRBD2 (5 bases). The CDR3 contains 15 residues. Looked up from germline, CDR1 is SNHLY and CDR2 is FYNNEI. V was clipped by 2 bases and J by 6 bases, with 17 bases between them. The CDR3, as DNA: TGTGCCAGCAGTGAATCTGCTAGCAATCTGTCCGAGCAGTACTTC. This codes for CASSESASNLSEQYF.

This clone appeared once. This chain links TRBV7-9 with TRBJ2-1; D is unresolved. The germline V gene encodes CDR1 SEHNR and CDR2 FQNEAQ (reference sequence). The CDR3 is made up of 18 amino acids. V was trimmed by 4 bases and J by 0 bases, leaving 19 bases between them. The CDR3 sequence is CASSSGFGRLSSYNEQFF. In nucleotides, the CDR3 is TGTGCCAGCAGCTCCGGATTCGGACGGCTGAGCTCCTACAATGAGCAGTTCTTC.

The genes are TRBV27 and TRBJ2-7; 8 bases align to TRBD1. Per germline, CDR1 MNHEY and CDR2 SMNVEV (reference sequence). V lost 4 bases and J lost 3; bases outside the gene matches: 11. The CDR3 contains 16 residues. The CDR3 DNA sequence: TGTGCCAGCAGTTCACAACGGGACAGGAGCGACTACGAGCAGTACTTC. This translates into CASSSQRDRSDYEQYF.

The V call is TRBV28, the J call TRBJ2-7, with TRBD1 as a possible D gene (6 bases). From germline, CDR1 is MDHEN and CDR2 SYDVKM. V was trimmed by 3 bases and J by 4 bases, leaving 19 bases between them. The CDR3 consists of 16 residues. DNA for the CDR3: TGTGCCAGCAGTTTTGGTTCAGGGGAGTTCAGGTACGAGCAGTACTTC. It yields the protein CASSFGSGEFRYEQYF. Supplemented by reference TRBV28 and TRBJ2-7, the full variable domain reads DVKVTQSSRYLVKRTGEKVFLECVQDMDHENMFWYRQDPGLGLRLIYFSYDVKMKEKGDIPEGYSVSREKKERFSLILESASTNQTSMYLCASSFGSGEFRYEQYFGPGTRLTVT.

This clone was seen only once. The chain carries TRBV19 and TRBJ2-7, with 9 bases fitting TRBD2. In germline, CDR1 is LNHDA, CDR2 SQIVND (reference sequence). This CDR3 is built from 16 residues. V shed 6 bases, J shed 4 bases, and the junction held 13 bases outside the gene matches. CDR3 region: CASSSRSASGIYEQYF. The DNA for the CDR3 is TGTGCCAGTAGCTCCAGGTCCGCTAGCGGGATATACGAGCAGTACTTC.

Notes on this clone: Other DNA sequences in the same sample also yield this CDR3. The chain uses TRBV11-2 and TRBJ2-7; no definite D call. Trimming shortened V by 1 base and J by 0 bases, and 7 bases separated the two germline ends. The germline V gene encodes CDR1 SGHAT and CDR2 FQNNGV. This CDR3 has 14 residues. The CDR3: CASSLGASSYEQYF. CDR3 sequence (DNA): TGTGCCAGCAGCTTAGGCGCGAGCTCCTACGAGCAGTACTTC. Full variable domain (remainder filled in from reference TRBV11-2 and TRBJ2-7): EAGVAQSPRYKIIEKRQSVAFWCNPISGHATLYWYQQILGQGPKLLIQFQNNGVVDDSQLPKDRFSAERLKGVDSTLKIQPAKLEDSAVYLCASSLGASSYEQYFGPGTRLTVT.

The chain carries TRBV5-4 and TRBJ2-7; 10 nucleotides match TRBD2. The CDR3 runs 15 residues. The germline CDR1 and CDR2 sequences are SGHNT and YYREEE (reference sequence). J was trimmed by 4 bases and V by 4 bases; bases with no gene match: 8. CDR3 protein: CASSLTGLALYEQYF. CDR3 coding DNA: TGTGCCAGCAGCCTAACGGGACTAGCGCTGTACGAGCAGTACTTC.

This clone has only one observation. The V gene is TRBV7-9, the J gene TRBJ2-6; D might be TRBD1 (6 bases). The CDR3 is 19 amino acids. The germline V gene has CDR1 SEHNR and CDR2 FQNEAQ (reference sequence). V lost 2 bases to trimming and J lost 1 base, with 18 bases between them. DNA of the CDR3: TGTGCCAGCAGCTTAATTATGGGGGACACGGGATCTGGGGCCAACGTCCTGACTTTC. Its translation: CASSLIMGDTGSGANVLTF.

V and J are TRBV4-3 and TRBJ1-4; D remains unclear. Germline CDR1 is LGHNA and CDR2 is YSLEER. The CDR3 is 15 amino acids. The germline V and J ends were trimmed by 6 bases and 8 bases, with 19 bases remaining between them. The CDR3 DNA follows: TGCGCCAGCAGACGTACTAGGGCCCCCGGGGAAAAACTGTTTTTT. Translation: CASRRTRAPGEKLFF.